This record concerns one TCR beta chain sequence. This clone appeared a few times. This receptor's antigen is unknown. Base-call qualities are not available, and no considerably larger clone is one nucleotide away. Library preparation was by the immunoSEQ multiplex PCR assay. This is the immuneACCESS table as TCRdb keeps it, with only in-frame sequences that have V and J called. A part of the clones is gone; compared with another copy, unresolved V genes explain less than half, and the rest is unexplained. This sample comprises nearly 55,000 clones, approximately 95% of them detected only once. The ten largest account for 1.5% to 2% of the sample. The source of the sample is a study of control samples from healthy donors and cancer patients (dated by TCRdb to the early 2020s). The material sequenced was blood. The sequence derives from a woman aged 25 to 45 in good health.

The nucleotide sequence is TGTGCCAGTAGTATTGTGGTTGGATCCAACTATGGCTACACCTTC. Translated, this is CASSIVVGSNYGYTF. The V gene is TRBV19 and the J gene is TRBJ1-2; no D gene can be assigned with confidence. The CDR3 numbers 15 residues from cysteine through phenylalanine. The DNA shown is the 45-base CDR3, in frame from base 1. CDR1 and CDR2 are read off the germline V gene (reference sequence) as LNHDA and SQIVND. V is clipped by 3 bases and J by 2 bases, and the sequence between their germline boundaries is 13 bases long.